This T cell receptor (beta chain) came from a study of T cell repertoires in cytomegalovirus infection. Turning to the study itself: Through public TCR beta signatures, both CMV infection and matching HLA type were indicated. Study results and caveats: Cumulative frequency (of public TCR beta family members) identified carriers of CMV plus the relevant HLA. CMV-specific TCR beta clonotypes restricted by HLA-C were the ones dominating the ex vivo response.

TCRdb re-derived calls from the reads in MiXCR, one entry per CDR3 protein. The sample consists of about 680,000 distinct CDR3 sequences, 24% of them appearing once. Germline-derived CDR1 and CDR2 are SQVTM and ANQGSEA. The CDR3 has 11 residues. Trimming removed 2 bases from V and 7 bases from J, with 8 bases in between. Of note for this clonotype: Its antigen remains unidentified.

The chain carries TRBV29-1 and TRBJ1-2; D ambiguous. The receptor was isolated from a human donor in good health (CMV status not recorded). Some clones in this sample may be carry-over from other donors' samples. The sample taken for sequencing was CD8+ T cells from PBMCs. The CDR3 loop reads CSVESRVGYTF. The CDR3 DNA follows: TGCAGCGTTGAAAGTCGAGTTGGCTACACCTTC.